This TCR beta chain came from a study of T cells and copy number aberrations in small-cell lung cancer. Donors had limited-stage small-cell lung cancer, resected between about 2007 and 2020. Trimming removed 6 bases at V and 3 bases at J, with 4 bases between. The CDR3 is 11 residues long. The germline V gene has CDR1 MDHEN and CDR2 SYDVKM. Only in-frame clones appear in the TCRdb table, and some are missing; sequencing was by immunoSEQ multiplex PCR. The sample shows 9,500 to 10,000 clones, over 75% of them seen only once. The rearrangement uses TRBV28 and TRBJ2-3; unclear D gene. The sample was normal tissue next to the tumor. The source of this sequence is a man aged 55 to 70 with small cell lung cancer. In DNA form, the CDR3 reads TGTGCCAGCAGAAGTACAGATACGCAGTATTTT. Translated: CASRSTDTQYF.